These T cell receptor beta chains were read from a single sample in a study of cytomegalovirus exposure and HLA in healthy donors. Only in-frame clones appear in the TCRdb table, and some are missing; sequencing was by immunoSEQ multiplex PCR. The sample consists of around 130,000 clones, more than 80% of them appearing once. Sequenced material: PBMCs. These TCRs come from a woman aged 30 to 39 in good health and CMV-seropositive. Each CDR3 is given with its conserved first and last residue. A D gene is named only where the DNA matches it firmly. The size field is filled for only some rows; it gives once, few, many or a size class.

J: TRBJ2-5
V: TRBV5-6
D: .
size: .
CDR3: CASSLQGERETQYF
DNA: TGTGCCAGCAGCCTACAGGGAGAGAGGGAGACCCAGTACTTC

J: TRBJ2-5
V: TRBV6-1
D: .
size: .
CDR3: CASSEGLQETQYF
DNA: TGTGCCAGCAGTGAAGGACTCCAAGAGACCCAGTACTTC

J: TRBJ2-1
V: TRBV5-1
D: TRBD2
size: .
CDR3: CASSLAGTSGRAWGDEQFF
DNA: TGCGCCAGCAGCTTGGCCGGGACTAGCGGGAGGGCCTGGGGCGATGAGCAGTTCTTC

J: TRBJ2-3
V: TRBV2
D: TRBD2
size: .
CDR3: CASSGTSRMDTQYF
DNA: TGTGCCAGCAGTGGGACTAGCAGGATGGATACGCAGTATTTT

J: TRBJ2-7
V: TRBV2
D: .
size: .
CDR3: CASSESGLRNEQYF
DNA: TGTGCCAGCAGTGAGAGCGGGCTTCGCAACGAGCAGTACTTC

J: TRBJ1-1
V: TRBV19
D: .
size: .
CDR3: CASSMGRVNTEAFF
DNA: TGTGCCAGTAGTATGGGGAGAGTGAACACTGAAGCTTTCTTT

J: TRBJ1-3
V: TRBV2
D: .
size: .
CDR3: CASRVQGSGNTIYF
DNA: TGTGCCAGTCGGGTTCAGGGGTCTGGAAACACCATATATTTT

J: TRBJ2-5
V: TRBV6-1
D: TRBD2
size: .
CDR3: CASSEAAGGPETQYF
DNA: TGTGCCAGCAGTGAAGCAGCGGGGGGGCCAGAGACCCAGTACTTC

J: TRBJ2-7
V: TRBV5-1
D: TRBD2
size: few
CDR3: CASSLGLAASYEQYF
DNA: TGCGCCAGCAGCTTGGGACTAGCGGCCTCCTACGAGCAGTACTTC

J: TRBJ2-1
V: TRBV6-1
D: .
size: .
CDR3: CATGGLGGAGNEQFF
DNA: TGTGCCACCGGGGGGTTGGGGGGGGCGGGCAATGAGCAGTTCTTC

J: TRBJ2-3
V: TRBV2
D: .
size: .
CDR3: CASTASGADTQYF
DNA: TGTGCCAGCACCGCTTCAGGCGCAGATACGCAGTATTTT

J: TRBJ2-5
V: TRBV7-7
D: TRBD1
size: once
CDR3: CASSQQGVQETQYF
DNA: TGTGCTAGCAGTCAACAGGGGGTTCAAGAGACCCAGTACTTC

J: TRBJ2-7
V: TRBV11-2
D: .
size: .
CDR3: CASSLGAGPYEQYF
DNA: TGTGCCAGCAGCTTAGGGGCGGGTCCCTACGAGCAGTACTTC

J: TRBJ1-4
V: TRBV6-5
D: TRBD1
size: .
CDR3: CASSYFGTGGTEKLFF
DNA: TGTGCCAGCAGTTACTTCGGGACAGGGGGGACTGAAAAACTGTTTTTT

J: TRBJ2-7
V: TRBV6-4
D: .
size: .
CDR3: CASSDSGQGLSYEQYF
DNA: TGTGCCAGCAGTGACTCCGGTCAGGGCCTCTCCTACGAGCAGTACTTC

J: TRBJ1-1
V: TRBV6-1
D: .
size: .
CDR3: CASRTGNTEAFF
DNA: TGTGCCAGCAGAACTGGGAACACTGAAGCTTTCTTT

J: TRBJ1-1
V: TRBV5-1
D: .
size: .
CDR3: CASSLGGSRNTEAFF
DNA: TGCGCCAGCAGCTTGGGAGGCTCCAGGAACACTGAAGCTTTCTTT

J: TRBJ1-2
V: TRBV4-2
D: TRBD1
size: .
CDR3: CASSPTGDPPSGYTF
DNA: TGTGCCAGCAGCCCGACAGGGGACCCCCCGAGTGGCTACACCTTC

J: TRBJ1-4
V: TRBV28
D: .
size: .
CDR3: CASSVQNEKLFF
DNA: TGTGCCAGCAGTGTACAAAATGAAAAACTGTTTTTT

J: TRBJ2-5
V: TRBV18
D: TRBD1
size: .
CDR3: CASSPGQGAETQYF
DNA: TGTGCCAGCTCACCCGGACAGGGAGCCGAGACCCAGTACTTC

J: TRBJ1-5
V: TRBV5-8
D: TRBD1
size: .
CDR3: CASSPLTGDQPQHF
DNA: TGTGCCAGCAGCCCTTTGACAGGGGATCAGCCCCAGCATTTT

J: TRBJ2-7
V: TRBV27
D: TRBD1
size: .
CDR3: CASRGQDREPYEQYF
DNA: TGTGCCAGCAGGGGACAGGACAGGGAACCCTACGAGCAGTACTTC

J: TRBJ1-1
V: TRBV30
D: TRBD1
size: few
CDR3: CAWSVQGITEAFF
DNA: TGTGCCTGGAGTGTACAGGGGATAACTGAAGCTTTCTTT

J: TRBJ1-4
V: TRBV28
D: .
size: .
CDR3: CASSQMGLVNEKLFF
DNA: TGTGCCAGCAGTCAAATGGGACTTGTTAATGAAAAACTGTTTTTT

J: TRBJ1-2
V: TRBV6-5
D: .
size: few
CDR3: CATLRLQGLPYGYTF
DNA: TGTGCCACCCTCCGGTTACAGGGCTTGCCCTATGGCTACACCTTC